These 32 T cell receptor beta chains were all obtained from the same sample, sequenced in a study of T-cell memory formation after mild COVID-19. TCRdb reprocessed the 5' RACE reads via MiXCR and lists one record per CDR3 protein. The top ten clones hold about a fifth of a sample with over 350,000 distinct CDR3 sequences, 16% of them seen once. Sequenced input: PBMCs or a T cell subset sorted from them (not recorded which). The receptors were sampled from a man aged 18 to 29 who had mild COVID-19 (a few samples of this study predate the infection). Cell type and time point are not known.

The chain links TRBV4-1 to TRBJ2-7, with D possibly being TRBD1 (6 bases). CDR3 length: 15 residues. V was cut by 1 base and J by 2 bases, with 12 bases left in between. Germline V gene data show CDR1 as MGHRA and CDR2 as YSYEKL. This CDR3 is CASSQGAGAPYEQYV. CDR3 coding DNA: TGCGCCAGCAGCCAAGGTGCAGGGGCCCCCTACGAGCAGTACGTC.

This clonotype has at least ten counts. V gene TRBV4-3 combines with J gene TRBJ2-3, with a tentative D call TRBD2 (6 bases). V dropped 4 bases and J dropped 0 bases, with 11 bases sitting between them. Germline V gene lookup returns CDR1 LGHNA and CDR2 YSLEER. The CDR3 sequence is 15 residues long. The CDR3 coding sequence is TGCGCCAGCAGCCCCCTTCGGGGGAGCACAGATACGCAGTATTTT. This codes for CASSPLRGSTDTQYF.

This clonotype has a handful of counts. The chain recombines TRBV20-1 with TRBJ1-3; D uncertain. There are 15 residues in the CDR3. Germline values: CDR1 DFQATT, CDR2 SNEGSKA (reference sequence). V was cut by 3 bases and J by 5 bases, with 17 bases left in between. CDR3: CSASPSGGFRNTIYF. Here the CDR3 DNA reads TGCAGTGCTAGTCCTTCGGGCGGTTTTAGAAACACCATATATTTT.

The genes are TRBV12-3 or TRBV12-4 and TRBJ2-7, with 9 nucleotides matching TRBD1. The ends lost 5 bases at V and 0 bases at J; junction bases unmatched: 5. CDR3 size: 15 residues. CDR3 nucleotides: TGTGCCAGCAGTAGCGGGACAGGGAGCTCCTACGAGCAGTACGTC. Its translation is CASSSGTGSSYEQYV.

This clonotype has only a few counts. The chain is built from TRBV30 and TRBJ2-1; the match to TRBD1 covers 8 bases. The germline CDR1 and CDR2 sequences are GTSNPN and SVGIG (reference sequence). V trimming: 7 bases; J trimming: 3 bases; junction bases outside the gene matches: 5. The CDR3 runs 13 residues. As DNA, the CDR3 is TGTGCCTTCCGGGACAGGCGCTACAATGAGCAGTTCTTC. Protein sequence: CAFRDRRYNEQFF.

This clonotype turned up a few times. CDR3 sequence: CASSSRTGSTEYV. Written as DNA, the CDR3 is TGTGCCAGCAGCTCGAGGACAGGATCTACGGAGTACGTC. This chain joins TRBV11-1 and TRBJ2-7; TRBD1 aligns across 7 bases. The CDR3 has 13 amino acids. V trimming: 4 bases; J trimming: 11 bases; junction bases outside the gene matches: 11. Germline V lookup: CDR1 SGHAT, CDR2 FQDESV (reference sequence).

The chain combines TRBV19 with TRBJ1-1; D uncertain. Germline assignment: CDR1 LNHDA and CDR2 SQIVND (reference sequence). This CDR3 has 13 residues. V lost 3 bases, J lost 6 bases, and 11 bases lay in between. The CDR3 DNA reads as TGTGCCAGTAGTATTTACCGCTTGGCTGAAGCTTTCTTT. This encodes CASSIYRLAEAFF.

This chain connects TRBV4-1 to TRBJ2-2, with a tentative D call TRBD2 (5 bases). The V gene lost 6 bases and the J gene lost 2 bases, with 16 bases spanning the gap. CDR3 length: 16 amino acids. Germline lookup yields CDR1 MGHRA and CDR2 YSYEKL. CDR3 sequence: CASRPGNWKNTGELFF. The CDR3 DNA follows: TGCGCCAGCAGACCCGGGAATTGGAAAAACACCGGGGAGCTGTTTTTT.

DNA of the CDR3: TGCGCCAGCAGTGGGGGACGGAGTACCACAGATACGCAGTATTTT. Translation gives CASSGGRSTTDTQYF. This sequence joins TRBV10-1 and TRBJ2-3; D possibly uses TRBD1 or TRBD2 (5 bases each). CDR1 WNHNN and CDR2 SYGVQD come from the germline V gene (reference sequence). The length of the CDR3 is 15 residues. The ends were cut back, 4 bases at V and 2 bases at J, with 13 bases in the middle.

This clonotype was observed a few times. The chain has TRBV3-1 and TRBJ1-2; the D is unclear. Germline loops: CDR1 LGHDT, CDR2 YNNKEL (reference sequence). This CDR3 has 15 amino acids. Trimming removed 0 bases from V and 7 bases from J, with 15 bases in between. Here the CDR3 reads CASSQDNSPRGGYTF. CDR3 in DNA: TGTGCCAGCAGCCAAGACAACAGTCCCCGGGGTGGCTACACCTTC. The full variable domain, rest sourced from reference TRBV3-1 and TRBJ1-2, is DTAVSQTPKYLVTQMGNDKSIKCEQNLGHDTMYWYKQDSKKFLKIMFSYNNKELIINETVPNRFSPKSPDKAHLNLHINSLELGDSAVYFCASSQDNSPRGGYTFGSGTRLTVV.

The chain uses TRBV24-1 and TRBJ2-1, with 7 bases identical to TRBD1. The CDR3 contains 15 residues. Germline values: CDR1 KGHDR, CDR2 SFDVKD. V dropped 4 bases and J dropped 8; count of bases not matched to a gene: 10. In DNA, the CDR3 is TGTGCCACCAGTGACACGAGGGGGCATGGCGATGAGCAGTTCTTC. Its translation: CATSDTRGHGDEQFF.

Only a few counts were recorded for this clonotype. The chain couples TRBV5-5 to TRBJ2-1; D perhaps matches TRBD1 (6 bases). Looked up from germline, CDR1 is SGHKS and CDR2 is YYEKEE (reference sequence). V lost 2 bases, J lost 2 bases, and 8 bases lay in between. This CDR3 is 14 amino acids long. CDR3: CASSFRDTYNEQFF. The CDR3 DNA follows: TGTGCCAGCAGCTTCCGGGACACCTACAATGAGCAGTTCTTC.

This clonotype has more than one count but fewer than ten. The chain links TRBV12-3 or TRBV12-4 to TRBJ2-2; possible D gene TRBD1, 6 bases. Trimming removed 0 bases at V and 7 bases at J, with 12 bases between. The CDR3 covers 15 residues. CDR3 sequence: CASSLAQGYGGELFF. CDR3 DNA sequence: TGTGCCAGCAGTTTAGCCCAGGGGTACGGCGGGGAGCTGTTTTTT.

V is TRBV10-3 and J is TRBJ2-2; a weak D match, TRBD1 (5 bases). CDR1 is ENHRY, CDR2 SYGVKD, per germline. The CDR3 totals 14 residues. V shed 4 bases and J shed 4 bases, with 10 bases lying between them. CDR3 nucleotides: TGTGCCATCAGTGTGGGAAGGGGCACCGGGGAGCTGTTTTTT. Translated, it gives CAISVGRGTGELFF.

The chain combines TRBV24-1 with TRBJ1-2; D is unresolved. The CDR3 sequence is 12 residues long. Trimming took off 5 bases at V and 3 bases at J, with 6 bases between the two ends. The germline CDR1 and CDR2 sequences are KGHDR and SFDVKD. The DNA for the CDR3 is TGTGCCACCAGTGGAAGCGACTATGGCTACACCTTC. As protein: CATSGSDYGYTF.

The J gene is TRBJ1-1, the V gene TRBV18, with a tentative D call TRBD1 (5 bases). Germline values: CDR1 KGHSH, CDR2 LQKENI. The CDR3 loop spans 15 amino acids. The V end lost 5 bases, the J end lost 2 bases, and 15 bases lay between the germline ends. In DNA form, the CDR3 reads TGTGCCAGCTCATCCTGGCAGGGCCATAACACTGAAGCTTTCTTT. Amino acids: CASSSWQGHNTEAFF.

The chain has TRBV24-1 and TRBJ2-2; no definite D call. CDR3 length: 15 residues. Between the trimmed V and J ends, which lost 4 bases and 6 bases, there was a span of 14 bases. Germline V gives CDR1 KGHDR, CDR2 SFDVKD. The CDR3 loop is CATSESESGAGELFF. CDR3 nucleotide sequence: TGTGCCACCAGTGAGTCTGAAAGTGGTGCCGGGGAGCTGTTTTTT.

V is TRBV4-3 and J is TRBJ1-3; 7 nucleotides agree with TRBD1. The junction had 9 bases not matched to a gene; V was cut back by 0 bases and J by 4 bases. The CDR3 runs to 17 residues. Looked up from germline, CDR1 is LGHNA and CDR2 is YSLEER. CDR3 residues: CASSQDGPTGKGNTIYF. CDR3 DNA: TGCGCCAGCAGCCAAGATGGGCCGACAGGGAAAGGAAACACCATATATTTT.

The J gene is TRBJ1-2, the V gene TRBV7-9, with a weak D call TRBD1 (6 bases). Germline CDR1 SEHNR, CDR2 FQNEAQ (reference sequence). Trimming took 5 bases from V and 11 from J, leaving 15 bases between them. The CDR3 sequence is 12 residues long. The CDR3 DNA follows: TGTGCCAGCAGCCAAGGACAGTCGGGTTACACCTTC. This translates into CASSQGQSGYTF.

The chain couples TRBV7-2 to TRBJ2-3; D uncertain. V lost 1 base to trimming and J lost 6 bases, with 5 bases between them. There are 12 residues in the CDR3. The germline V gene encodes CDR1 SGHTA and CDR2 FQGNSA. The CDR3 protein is CASSLGKDTQYF. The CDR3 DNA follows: TGTGCCAGCAGCTTAGGGAAGGATACGCAGTATTTT. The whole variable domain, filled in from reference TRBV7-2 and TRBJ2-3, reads GAGVSQSPSNKVTEKGKDVELRCDPISGHTALYWYRQSLGQGLEFLIYFQGNSAPDKSGLPSDRFSAERTGGSVSTLTIQRTQQEDSAVYLCASSLGKDTQYFGPGTRLTVL.

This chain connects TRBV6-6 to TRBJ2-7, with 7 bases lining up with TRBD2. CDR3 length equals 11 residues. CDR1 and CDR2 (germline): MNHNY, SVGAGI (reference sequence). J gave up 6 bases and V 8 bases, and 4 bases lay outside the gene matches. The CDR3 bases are TGTGCCAGCGGGGAGGGGACCGAGCAGTACGTC. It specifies CASGEGTEQYV.

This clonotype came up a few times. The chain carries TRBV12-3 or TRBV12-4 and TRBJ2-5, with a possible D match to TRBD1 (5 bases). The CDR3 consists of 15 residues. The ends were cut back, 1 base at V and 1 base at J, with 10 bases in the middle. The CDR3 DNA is TGTGCCAGCAGTTTAGGGGCAGGGATCCAAGAGACCCAGTACTTC. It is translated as CASSLGAGIQETQYF.

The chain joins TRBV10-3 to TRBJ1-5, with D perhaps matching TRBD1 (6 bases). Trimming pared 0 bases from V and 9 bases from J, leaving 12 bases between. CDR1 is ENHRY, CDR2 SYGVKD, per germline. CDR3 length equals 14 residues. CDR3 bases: TGTGCCATCAGTGAGTCAGGGGGGACGCCGCCCCAGCATTTT. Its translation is CAISESGGTPPQHF.

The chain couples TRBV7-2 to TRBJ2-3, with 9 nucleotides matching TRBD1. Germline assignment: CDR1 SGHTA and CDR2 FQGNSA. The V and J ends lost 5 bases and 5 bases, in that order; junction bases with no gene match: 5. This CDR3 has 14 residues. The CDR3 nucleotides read TGTGCCAGCAGCCGTGGACAGGGGAGAGATACGCAGTATTTT. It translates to CASSRGQGRDTQYF.

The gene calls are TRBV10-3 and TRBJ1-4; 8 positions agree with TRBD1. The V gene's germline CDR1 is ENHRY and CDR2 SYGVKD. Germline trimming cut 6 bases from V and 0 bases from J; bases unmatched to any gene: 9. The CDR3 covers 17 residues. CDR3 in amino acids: CAISPRQGPTTNEKLFF. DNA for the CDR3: TGTGCCATCAGCCCTAGACAGGGGCCTACAACTAATGAAAAACTGTTTTTT.

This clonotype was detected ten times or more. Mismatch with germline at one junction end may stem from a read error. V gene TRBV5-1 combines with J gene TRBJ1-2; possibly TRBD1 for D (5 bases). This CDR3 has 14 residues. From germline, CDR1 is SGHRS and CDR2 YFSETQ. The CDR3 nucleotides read TGTGCCAGCAGCTTAGAGACAGCGAACTATGGCTACACCTTC. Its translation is CASSLETANYGYTF.

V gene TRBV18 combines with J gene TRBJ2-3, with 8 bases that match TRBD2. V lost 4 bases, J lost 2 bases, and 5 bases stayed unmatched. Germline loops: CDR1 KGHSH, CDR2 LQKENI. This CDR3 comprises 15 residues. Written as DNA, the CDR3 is TGTGCCAGCTCACATGGCGGGGGGCACACAGATACGCAGTATTTT. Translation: CASSHGGGHTDTQYF. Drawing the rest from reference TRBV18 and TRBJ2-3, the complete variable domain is NAGVMQNPRHLVRRRGQEARLRCSPMKGHSHVYWYRQLPEEGLKFMVYLQKENIIDESGMPKERFSAEFPKEGPSILRIQQVVRGDSAAYFCASSHGGGHTDTQYFGPGTRLTVL.

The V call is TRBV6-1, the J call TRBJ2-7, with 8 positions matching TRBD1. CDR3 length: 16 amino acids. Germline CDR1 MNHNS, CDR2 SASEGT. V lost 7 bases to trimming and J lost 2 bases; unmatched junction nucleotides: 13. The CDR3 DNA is TGTGCCAGCACCCTTCAGCCGGACAGGGCTGCCTACGAGCAGTACTTC. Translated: CASTLQPDRAAYEQYF.

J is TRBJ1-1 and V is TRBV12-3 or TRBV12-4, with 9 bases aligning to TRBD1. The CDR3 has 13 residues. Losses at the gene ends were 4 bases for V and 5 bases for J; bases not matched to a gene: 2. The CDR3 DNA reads TGTGCCAGCAGTTACAGGGGGCTGACTGAAGCTTTCTTT. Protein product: CASSYRGLTEAFF.

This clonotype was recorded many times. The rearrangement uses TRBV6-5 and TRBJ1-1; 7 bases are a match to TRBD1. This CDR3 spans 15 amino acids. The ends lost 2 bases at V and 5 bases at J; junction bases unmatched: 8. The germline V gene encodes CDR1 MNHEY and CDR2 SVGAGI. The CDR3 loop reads CASSYRGGIGTEAFF. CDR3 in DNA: TGTGCCAGCAGTTACCGAGGGGGCATAGGGACTGAAGCTTTCTTT.

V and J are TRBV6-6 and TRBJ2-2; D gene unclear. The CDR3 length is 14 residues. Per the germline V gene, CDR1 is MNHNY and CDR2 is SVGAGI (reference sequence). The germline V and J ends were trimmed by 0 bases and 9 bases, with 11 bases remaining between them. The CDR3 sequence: CASSYSANARELFF. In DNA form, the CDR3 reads TGTGCCAGCAGTTACTCGGCCAACGCCCGGGAGCTGTTTTTT.

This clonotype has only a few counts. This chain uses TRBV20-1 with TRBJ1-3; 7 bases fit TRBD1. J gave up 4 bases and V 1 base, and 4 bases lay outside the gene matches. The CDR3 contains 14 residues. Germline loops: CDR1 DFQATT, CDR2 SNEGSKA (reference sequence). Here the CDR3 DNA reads TGCAGTGCTAGAGTTTTGGGACAGGGAAACACCATATATTTT. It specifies CSARVLGQGNTIYF.